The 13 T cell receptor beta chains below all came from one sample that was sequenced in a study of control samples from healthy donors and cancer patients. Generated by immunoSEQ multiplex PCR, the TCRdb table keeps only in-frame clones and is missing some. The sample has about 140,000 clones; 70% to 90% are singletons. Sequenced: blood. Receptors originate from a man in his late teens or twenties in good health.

The CDR3 is CASSRTVYGYTF. The CDR3 DNA reads as TGTGCCAGCAGTCGAACAGTCTATGGCTACACCTTC. The V call is TRBV2, the J call TRBJ1-2; D gene unclear. CDR1 and CDR2 (germline): SNHLY, FYNNEI. Trimming took off 5 bases at V and 4 bases at J, with 8 bases between the two ends. The CDR3 sequence is 12 residues long.

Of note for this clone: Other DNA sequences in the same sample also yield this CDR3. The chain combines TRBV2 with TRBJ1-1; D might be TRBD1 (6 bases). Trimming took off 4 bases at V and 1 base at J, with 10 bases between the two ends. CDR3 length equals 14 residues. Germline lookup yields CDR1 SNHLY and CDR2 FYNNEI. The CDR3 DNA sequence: TGTGCCAGCAGTGGACAGGCTGGGAACACTGAAGCTTTCTTT. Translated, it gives CASSGQAGNTEAFF.

The DNA for the CDR3 is TGCGCCAGCAGCCAAGGCGCAGGAGATAATTCACCCCTCCACTTT. Translation: CASSQGAGDNSPLHF. This chain uses TRBV4-3 with TRBJ1-6, with D uncertain. CDR1 is LGHNA, CDR2 YSLEER, per germline. The V end lost 1 base, the J end lost 5 bases, and 9 bases lay between the germline ends. This CDR3 comprises 15 residues.

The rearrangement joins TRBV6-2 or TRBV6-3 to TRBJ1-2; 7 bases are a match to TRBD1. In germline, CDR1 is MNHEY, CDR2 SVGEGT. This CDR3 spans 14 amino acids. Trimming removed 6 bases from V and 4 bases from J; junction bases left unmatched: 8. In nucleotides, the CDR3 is TGTGCCAGCAGCCCTTACAGGGGACTCTATGGCTACACCTTC. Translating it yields CASSPYRGLYGYTF.

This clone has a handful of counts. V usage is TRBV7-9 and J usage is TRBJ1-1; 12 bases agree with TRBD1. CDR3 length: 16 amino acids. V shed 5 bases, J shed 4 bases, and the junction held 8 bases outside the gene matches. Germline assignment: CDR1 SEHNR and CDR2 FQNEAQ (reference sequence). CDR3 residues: CASSPQGQGASTEAFF. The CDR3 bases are TGTGCCAGCAGCCCCCAGGGACAGGGGGCGAGCACTGAAGCTTTCTTT.

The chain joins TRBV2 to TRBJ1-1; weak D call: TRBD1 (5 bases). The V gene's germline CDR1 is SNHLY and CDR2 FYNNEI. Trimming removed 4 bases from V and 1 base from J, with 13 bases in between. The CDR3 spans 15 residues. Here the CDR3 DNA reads TGTGCCAGCAGTGGACGGGGACGGAGGAACACTGAAGCTTTCTTT. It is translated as CASSGRGRRNTEAFF.

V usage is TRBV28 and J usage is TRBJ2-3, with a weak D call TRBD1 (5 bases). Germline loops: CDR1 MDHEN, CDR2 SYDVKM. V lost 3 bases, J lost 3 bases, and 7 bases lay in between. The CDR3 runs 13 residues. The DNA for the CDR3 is TGTGCCAGCAGTTTTGGGGCGACAGATACGCAGTATTTT. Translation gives CASSFGATDTQYF. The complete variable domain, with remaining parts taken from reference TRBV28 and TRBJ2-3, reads DVKVTQSSRYLVKRTGEKVFLECVQDMDHENMFWYRQDPGLGLRLIYFSYDVKMKEKGDIPEGYSVSREKKERFSLILESASTNQTSMYLCASSFGATDTQYFGPGTRLTVL.

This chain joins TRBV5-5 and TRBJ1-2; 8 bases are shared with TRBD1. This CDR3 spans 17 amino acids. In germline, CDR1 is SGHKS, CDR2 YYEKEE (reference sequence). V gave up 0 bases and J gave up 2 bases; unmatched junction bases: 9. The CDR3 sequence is CASSLGWSTGGNYGYTF. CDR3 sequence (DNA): TGTGCCAGCAGCTTGGGGTGGTCCACAGGGGGAAACTATGGCTACACCTTC.

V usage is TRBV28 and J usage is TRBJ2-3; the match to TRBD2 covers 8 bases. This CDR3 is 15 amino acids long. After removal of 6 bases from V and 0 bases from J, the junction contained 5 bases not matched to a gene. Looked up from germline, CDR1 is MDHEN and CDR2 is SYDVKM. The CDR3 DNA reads TGTGCCAGCAGCCGGGGGGGGCCTAGCACAGATACGCAGTATTTT. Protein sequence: CASSRGGPSTDTQYF.

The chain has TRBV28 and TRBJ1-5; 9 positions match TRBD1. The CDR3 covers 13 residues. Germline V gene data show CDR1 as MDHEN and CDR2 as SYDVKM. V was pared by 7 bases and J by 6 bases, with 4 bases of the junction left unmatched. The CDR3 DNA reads TGTGCCAGCACCCGGACAGGGGCTCAGCCCCAGCATTTT. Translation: CASTRTGAQPQHF.

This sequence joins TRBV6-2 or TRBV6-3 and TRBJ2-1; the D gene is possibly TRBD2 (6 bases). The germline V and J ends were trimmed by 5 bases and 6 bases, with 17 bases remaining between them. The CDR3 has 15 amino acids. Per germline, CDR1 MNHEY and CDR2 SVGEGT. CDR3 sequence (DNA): TGTGCCAGCAGTGTTAACATCCGGGGGACCAATGAGCAGTTCTTC. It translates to CASSVNIRGTNEQFF.

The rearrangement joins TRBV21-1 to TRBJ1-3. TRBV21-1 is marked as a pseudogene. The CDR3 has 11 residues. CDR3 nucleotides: TGTGCCAGCAGCAAAGAAAACACCATATATTTT. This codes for CASSKENTIYF.

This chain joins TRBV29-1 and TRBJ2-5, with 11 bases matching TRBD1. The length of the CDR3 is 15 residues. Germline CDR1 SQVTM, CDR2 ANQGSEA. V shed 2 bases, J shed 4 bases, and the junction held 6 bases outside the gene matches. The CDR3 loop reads CSVEWGTGGLETQYF. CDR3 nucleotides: TGCAGCGTTGAATGGGGGACAGGGGGGTTAGAGACCCAGTACTTC.